This T cell receptor (beta chain) was captured in a study of blood T cells in healthy people across ages. Background on the study: About one barcoded beta molecule per two T cells came from capture by template switching. Study outcomes and limitations: Age brought a roughly linear fall in TCR beta diversity measured per million T cells.

The CDR3 covers 13 residues. Germline CDR1 and CDR2: SQVTM and ANQGSEA. The trim removed 2 bases at V and 7 bases at J, leaving 5 bases unmatched. Combining a sample-barcoded 5' primer with a J-beta primer mix, a second PCR ran for about 6 to 12 cycles. A minimum of 2.5 million CDR3-containing paired-end reads was obtained for each sample. TCRdb re-called the 5' RACE reads with MiXCR, one entry per CDR3 protein. The table has approximately 690,000 distinct CDR3 sequences, roughly two fifths seen once. About this clonotype itself: Its matching antigen is unknown.

V is TRBV29-1 and J is TRBJ1-2; TRBD1 matches at 9 bases. The clonotype comes from an older man in good health. Input material: blood. In DNA form, the CDR3 reads TGCAGCGTTGAAAGGGGACAGGGACTTGGCTACACCTTC. Protein: CSVERGQGLGYTF.